Each of the 9 T cell receptor beta chains below was sequenced from the same sample in a study of T cells expressing NK-cell markers. TCRdb reanalyzed the 5' RACE reads, giving one entry per CDR3 protein sequence and no DNA. There are about 450,000 distinct CDR3 sequences in the sample, with less than 7.5% held by the top ten. Material: blood T cells: a sorted CD56 or NKG2C T cell subset, CD4+ or CD8+ T cells, or bulk PBMC T cells (not recorded which). These receptors were obtained from a woman between 18 and 70 years old in good health.

The chain is built from TRBV19 and TRBJ2-6; the TRBD1 assignment by TCRdb is unverifiable without DNA. Germline loops: CDR1 LNHDA, CDR2 SQIVND (reference sequence). CDR3 size: 15 residues. CDR3 residues: CASTVTGSGANVLTF.

This chain links TRBV20-1 with TRBJ1-5; without DNA, the TCRdb call of TRBD1 cannot be checked. The CDR3 totals 16 residues. CDR1 is DFQATT, CDR2 SNEGSKA, per germline (reference sequence). CDR3 region: CSARDPGRGEGQPQHF.

V gene TRBV20-1 combines with J gene TRBJ1-1; TCRdb names TRBD1, which stays unverified in the absence of DNA. CDR3 size: 13 residues. Germline V lookup: CDR1 DFQATT, CDR2 SNEGSKA (reference sequence). CDR3 in amino acids: CSARVDGDLETFF.

This chain links TRBV7-7 with TRBJ2-7; TCRdb gives TRBD2 as the D gene, but with no DNA this cannot be confirmed. The CDR3 spans 17 residues. Germline V gene sequence: CDR1 SSHAT, CDR2 FNYEAQ (reference sequence). CDR3: CASSLTSGRAQIDEQYF. The variable domain in full, completed from reference TRBV7-7 and TRBJ2-7, reads GAGVSQSPRYKVTKRGQDVTLRCDPISSHATLYWYQQALGQGPEFLTYFNYEAQPDKSGLPSDRFSAERPEGSISTLTIQRTEQRDSAMYRCASSLTSGRAQIDEQYFGPGTRLTVT.

The V call is TRBV11-2, the J call TRBJ2-1; TCRdb's D call, TRBD1, is unchecked because there is no DNA. CDR3 length: 15 residues. The V gene's germline CDR1 is SGHAT and CDR2 FQNNGV. This CDR3 is CASSLGPRGPDEQFF.

The genes are TRBV11-2 and TRBJ2-5. Germline CDR1 reads SGHAT; CDR2 reads FQNNGV. This CDR3 is 12 amino acids long. This CDR3 reads CASSTSSETQYF.

The gene calls are TRBV19 and TRBJ1-5; absent DNA, TCRdb's TRBD1 call cannot be checked. Looked up from germline, CDR1 is LNHDA and CDR2 is SQIVND (reference sequence). CDR3 length: 15 amino acids. The CDR3 sequence is CASSQGSRSNQPQHF. Full variable domain (missing parts from reference TRBV19 and TRBJ1-5): DGGITQSPKYLFRKEGQNVTLSCEQNLNHDAMYWYRQDPGQGLRLIYYSQIVNDFQKGDIAEGYSVSREKKESFPLTVTSAQKNPTAFYLCASSQGSRSNQPQHFGDGTRLSIL.

The CDR3 region is CASSLQGLLHTF. J is TRBJ1-2 and V is TRBV12-3 or TRBV12-4; TCRdb names TRBD1, which stays unverified in the absence of DNA. The CDR3 covers 12 residues.

The rearrangement uses TRBV20-1 and TRBJ1-1; the TCRdb call, TRBD1, lacks DNA for checking. The germline V gene has CDR1 DFQATT and CDR2 SNEGSKA (reference sequence). This CDR3 has 13 residues. The CDR3 region is CRPRTDANTEAFF.